This paragraph covers one T cell receptor beta chain sequence. Its cognate antigen has yet to be identified. The record has no base qualities; no much larger clone is one base away. The source of the sample is a study of T-cell reconstitution after alpha-beta-depleted transplantation in children (dated by TCRdb to about 2016). About the full investigation: Using TCR repertoire profiling, the study followed T-cell immune reconstitution in a quantitative way in children after TCRalphabeta/CD19-depleted allogeneic hematopoietic cell transplantation. The paper's findings and limits, for the study overall: The high TCRbeta diversity at day 60 in some patients was ascribed to recipient T cells and intrathymic progenitors that had survived conditioning. The apparently early alphabetaT-cell count recovery about two months after transplant was reportedly dependent on only several hundred rapidly expanded clones derived from non-depleted graft cells. Hyperexpanded clone frequencies declined over subsequent months; after one year, T-cell counts and TCRbeta diversity were mostly attributed to newly produced T cells.

The CDR3 contains 13 residues, cysteine and phenylalanine counted. Only the CDR3 DNA is retained, 39 bases long and in frame from the first base. CDR1 and CDR2 were assigned from the germline V gene (reference sequence) as DFQATT and SNEGSKA. Ends trimmed: V by 0 bases, J by 5 bases; bases unmatched to a gene: 4. Receptor libraries were prepared by PCR. TCRdb lists the instrument as Illumina HiSeq 2500. TCR libraries were prepared with molecular barcoding, using unique molecular identifiers to normalize TCRbeta repertoire quantification. TCRdb reprocessing: public reads trimmed at Q25 with fastp, clones called with MiXCR, in-frame beta chains kept. Entries that share a CDR3 protein sequence are merged under the most common genes and DNA. The sample data list 350,000 to 500,000 distinct CDR3 sequences, and 43% of these were observed just once. The leading ten clones occupy approximately 30% of the sample.

This sample's treatment or condition label indicates: allogeneic hematopoietic cell transplantation with graft depleted of TCRalphabeta T cells and CD19 B cells. Transplant recipients were children who received TCRalphabeta/CD19-depleted allogeneic hematopoietic cell grafts. The input for sequencing was PBMCs, taken before TCRalphabeta/CD19-depleted stem cell transplant. The chain was built from TRBV20-1 and TRBJ2-7; 7 of the junction bases match TRBD2. This TCR was recovered from a girl aged 2-10 years with aplastic anemia, due to receive a stem cell transplant. The DNA sequence reads TGCAGTGCTAGAGACGGGAGGAAGGACGAGCAGTACTTC. Translated, it reads CSARDGRKDEQYF.